Detailed here is one TCR beta chain. Its cognate antigen has yet to be identified. The sample holds no much larger clone one base away, and base qualities are not on file. This sample is drawn from a study of response to subunit inactivated influenza vaccine (dated by TCRdb to 2017 to 2018). Background for the entire study: To follow how T cells responded to a trivalent subunit inactivated influenza vaccine, the researchers relied on deep quantitative profiling of the T cell receptor repertoire.

Points the paper makes about the study in general: It was suggested by the authors that each seasonal influenza vaccination may recruit only a limited number of new T cells.

The library was built by means of RT-PCR. TCRdb shows the sequencer as Illumina HiSeq 2500. TCRdb redid the processing of the public reads, applying fastp at Q25 and MiXCR, and retained in-frame beta chains. One record per CDR3 amino acid sequence lists the most common genes and DNA. This sample has 860,000 or so distinct CDR3 sequences in its table, and around 21% of those were observed once. The top ten clones comprise more than 8.5% of the sample. V is trimmed back by 4 bases and J by 2 bases, and the junction contains 8 bases that no gene match accounts for. The germline V gene supplies CDR1 SGHRS and CDR2 YFSETQ. The CDR3 has 15 amino acids, counting the end cysteine and phenylalanine. Kept here is only the CDR3 DNA, which spans 45 bases and is read in frame from base 1.

The sequenced sample was PBMCs from blood, obtained more than 4 days after vaccination. The chain joins TRBV5-1 to TRBJ2-7; TRBD1 aligns with 8 central bases. This receptor was taken from a man between 50 and 59 years old who received an inactivated influenza vaccine. Donor details come from another sample of the same person, matched by shared clones. The sequenced DNA is TGCGCCAGCAGCCTCAGGACAGGGAACACCTACGAGCAGTACTTC. Its protein reads: CASSLRTGNTYEQYF. The full variable domain, completed from the reference TRBV5-1 and TRBJ2-7 proteins outside the CDR3, reads KAGVTQTPRYLIKTRGQQVTLSCSPISGHRSVSWYQQTPGQGLQFLFEYFSETQRNKGNFPGRFSGRQFSNSRSEMNVSTLELGDSALYLCASSLRTGNTYEQYFGPGTRLTVT.